The clone carrying this TCR beta chain is a singleton in its sample. As yet, its antigen is unknown. This sample is drawn from a study of shared clonotypes between healthy human individuals. The study's findings and limits: A limitation of the genetic and exposure-history diversity represented arose from few donors. Four donors shared roughly 5% of their naive CD4 clonotypes.

All donors were healthy HIV-negative adults lacking recent acute infections or vaccinations. Germline lookup yields CDR1 MGHRA and CDR2 YSYEKL. Trimming pared 4 bases from V and 3 bases from J, leaving 16 bases between. This CDR3 comprises 15 residues. Using immunoSEQ multiplex PCR, the repertoire was profiled, and TCRdb retains in-frame clones only, with some absent. The sample has about 380,000 clones, roughly 96% seen once. The V and J genes are TRBV4-1 and TRBJ2-7; D may be TRBD2 (6 bases). The sequenced sample consisted of memory CD8+ T cells sorted from blood. The subset denotes: CD45RO+ cells pooled with CCR7-negative TemRA cells. This sequence was found in a man aged 25 to 40 in good health. Here the CDR3 reads CASSPLLGGVYEQYF. The CDR3 DNA is TGCGCCAGCAGCCCGCTTCTCGGGGGAGTCTACGAGCAGTACTTC.